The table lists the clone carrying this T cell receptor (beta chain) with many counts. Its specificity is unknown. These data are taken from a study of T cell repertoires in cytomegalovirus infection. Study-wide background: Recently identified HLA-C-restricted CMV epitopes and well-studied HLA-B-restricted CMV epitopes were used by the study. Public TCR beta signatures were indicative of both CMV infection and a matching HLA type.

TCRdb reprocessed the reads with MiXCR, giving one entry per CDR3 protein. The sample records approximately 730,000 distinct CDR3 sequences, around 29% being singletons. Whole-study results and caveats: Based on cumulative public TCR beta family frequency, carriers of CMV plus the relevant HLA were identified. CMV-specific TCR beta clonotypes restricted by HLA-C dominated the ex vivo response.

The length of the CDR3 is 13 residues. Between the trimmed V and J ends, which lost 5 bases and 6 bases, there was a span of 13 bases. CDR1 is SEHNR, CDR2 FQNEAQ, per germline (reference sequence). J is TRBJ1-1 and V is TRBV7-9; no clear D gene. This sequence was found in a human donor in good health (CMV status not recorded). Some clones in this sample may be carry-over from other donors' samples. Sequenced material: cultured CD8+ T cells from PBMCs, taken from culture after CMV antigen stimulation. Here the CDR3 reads CASSPNVRAEAFF. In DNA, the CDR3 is TGTGCCAGCAGCCCTAATGTAAGAGCTGAAGCTTTCTTT.